The 20 T cell receptor beta chains in this list originate from one sample, sequenced in a study of shared clonotypes between healthy human individuals (TCRdb year 2020). CD8 naive samples consisted of CD45RO-negative cells that were positively selected for CCR7, yielding a CD45RA+CCR7+ population without TemRA cells. The library was prepared using the immunoSEQ multiplex PCR assay. Entries here come from immuneACCESS through TCRdb and include only in-frame sequences with V and J called. Some clones fail to appear in such tables; in the studies checked, an unresolved V gene covers under half of the shortfall, and the cause of the remainder is unknown. This sample has about 580,000 clones in its table, and 98% of those were observed once. The ten largest clonotypes hold 0.3% to 0.35% of the sample. The sample consisted of naive CD8+ T cells sorted from blood. The meaning of the sample's cell subset or site label: CD45RA+CCR7+. These receptors all stem from a man in his thirties or forties in good health.

This chain links TRBV29-1 with TRBJ2-4, with a possible D match to TRBD2 (6 bases). CDR1 is SQVTM, CDR2 ANQGSEA, per germline. Trimming removed 1 base from V and 1 base from J, with 11 bases in between. CDR3 length: 15 residues. The CDR3 DNA reads TGCAGCGTTGAAGCGGGAGCCCGGGCCAAAAACATTCAGTACTTC. This sequence encodes CSVEAGARAKNIQYF.

V usage is TRBV27 and J usage is TRBJ1-5; D may be TRBD1 (6 bases). CDR1 MNHEY and CDR2 SMNVEV come from the germline V gene (reference sequence). The V end was cut by 3 bases, the J end by 4 bases, with 13 bases between. The CDR3 totals 15 residues. The DNA of the CDR3 is TGTGCCAGCAGTTTCGCACAGGGTTCGAATCAGCCCCAGCATTTT. Residues: CASSFAQGSNQPQHF.

The chain joins TRBV9 to TRBJ2-2; D remains unclear. Germline CDR1 SGDLS, CDR2 YYNGEE. Trimming took off 4 bases at V and 4 bases at J, with 5 bases between the two ends. CDR3 length: 12 residues. CDR3 loop: CASSSRTGELFF. CDR3 nucleotide sequence: TGTGCCAGCAGCTCTCGCACCGGGGAGCTGTTTTTT.

The gene calls are TRBV4-1 and TRBJ2-1; 8 bases are a match to TRBD2. The germline V gene encodes CDR1 MGHRA and CDR2 YSYEKL. Trimming cost V 8 bases and J 8 bases; bases outside gene matches: 14. CDR3 length: 15 amino acids. In DNA, the CDR3 is TGCGCCAGCGCCTTTCGGGAGGGCCGGGAGGATGAGCAGTTCTTC. Protein sequence: CASAFREGREDEQFF.

This clone was detected once. The V call is TRBV25-1, the J call TRBJ1-1; D perhaps matches TRBD1 (5 bases). Germline-derived CDR1 and CDR2 are MGHDK and SYGVNS. The CDR3 runs 14 residues. Trimming shortened V by 4 bases and J by 3 bases, and 12 bases separated the two germline ends. CDR3 sequence (DNA): TGTGCCAGCAGTGCGGGGACCTTCGACACTGAAGCTTTCTTT. This sequence encodes CASSAGTFDTEAFF. Complete variable domain (other parts from reference TRBV25-1 and TRBJ1-1): EADIYQTPRYLVIGTGKKITLECSQTMGHDKMYWYQQDPGMELHLIHYSYGVNSTEKGDLSSESTVSRIRTEHFPLTLESARPSHTSQYLCASSAGTFDTEAFFGQGTRLTVV.

This clone was detected only once. The chain couples TRBV7-9 to TRBJ2-1; the match to TRBD1 covers 8 bases. V gave up 5 bases and J gave up 4 bases; unmatched junction bases: 7. The CDR3 is 15 amino acids. Germline CDR1 reads SEHNR; CDR2 reads FQNEAQ (reference sequence). This CDR3 reads CASSPPDRVYNEQFF. The CDR3, as DNA: TGTGCCAGCAGCCCCCCGGACAGGGTTTACAATGAGCAGTTCTTC.

The DNA of the CDR3 is TGTGCCGCTGCGCGGGACCACACAGATACGCAGTATTTT. Translated: CAAARDHTDTQYF. V usage is TRBV9 and J usage is TRBJ2-3, with TRBD2 as a possible D gene (6 bases). The V gene lost 10 bases and the J gene lost 2 bases, with 14 bases spanning the gap. Per the germline V gene, CDR1 is SGDLS and CDR2 is YYNGEE. CDR3 size: 13 residues.

The gene calls are TRBV7-9 and TRBJ2-1; 7 nucleotides agree with TRBD2. This CDR3 has 18 amino acids. Germline loops: CDR1 SEHNR, CDR2 FQNEAQ (reference sequence). After removal of 5 bases from V and 4 bases from J, the junction contained 17 bases not matched to a gene. CDR3 DNA sequence: TGTGCCAGCAGCACTGGGACTACCCAGTTCCATAAGTACAATGAGCAGTTCTTC. As protein: CASSTGTTQFHKYNEQFF.

The genes are TRBV9 and TRBJ1-2, with D perhaps matching TRBD1 (5 bases). There are 17 residues in the CDR3. The V gene's germline CDR1 is SGDLS and CDR2 YYNGEE. The V gene lost 4 bases and the J gene lost 3 bases, with 22 bases spanning the gap. The CDR3 sequence: CASSPHPGRGLDYGYTF. CDR3 DNA: TGTGCCAGCAGCCCCCATCCTGGGAGGGGTTTGGACTATGGCTACACCTTC.

J is TRBJ2-4 and V is TRBV11-2; TRBD1 matches at 7 bases. The CDR3 is 16 amino acids. Trimming cost V 4 bases and J 5 bases; bases outside gene matches: 11. The germline gives CDR1 SGHAT, CDR2 FQNNGV. CDR3 residues: CASSSQGLDSQNIQYF. In DNA form, the CDR3 reads TGTGCCAGCAGCTCACAGGGGCTGGACTCTCAAAACATTCAGTACTTC.

The J gene is TRBJ1-1, the V gene TRBV6-5; D not resolved. Germline V gene sequence: CDR1 MNHEY, CDR2 SVGAGI. There are 13 residues in the CDR3. The V gene lost 1 base and the J gene lost 7 bases, with 10 bases spanning the gap. The CDR3 loop reads CASSYFGDFEAFF. As DNA, the CDR3 is TGTGCCAGCAGTTACTTTGGCGATTTTGAAGCTTTCTTT.

The chain joins TRBV11-2 to TRBJ2-7, with 7 bases that match TRBD1. This CDR3 has 17 amino acids. The junction had 9 bases not matched to a gene; V was cut back by 1 base and J by 0 bases. CDR1 and CDR2 from the germline V gene are SGHAT and FQNNGV. The CDR3 DNA is TGTGCCAGCAGCTTAGTCCCCGGACAGGAAAGCTCCTACGAGCAGTACTTC. As protein: CASSLVPGQESSYEQYF.

V gene TRBV15 combines with J gene TRBJ2-2; D is unresolved. The V and J ends lost 8 bases and 2 bases respectively, with 9 bases between them. This CDR3 region has 13 residues. Per germline, CDR1 LNHNV and CDR2 YYDKDF (reference sequence). DNA for the CDR3: TGTGCCACCGCCGGCATTAACACCGGGGAGCTGTTTTTT. Residues: CATAGINTGELFF.

The rearrangement uses TRBV5-5 and TRBJ2-5; D is perhaps TRBD2 (5 bases). The germline V and J ends were trimmed by 1 base and 4 bases, with 17 bases remaining between them. Looked up from germline, CDR1 is SGHKS and CDR2 is YYEKEE (reference sequence). The CDR3 is 16 amino acids. CDR3 in DNA: TGTGCCAGCAGCTTGTTGAGGGTCGGGAAGGGAGAGACCCAGTACTTC. It yields the protein CASSLLRVGKGETQYF. Full variable domain (remainder filled in from reference TRBV5-5 and TRBJ2-5): DAGVTQSPTHLIKTRGQQVTLRCSPISGHKSVSWYQQVLGQGPQFIFQYYEKEERGRGNFPDRFSARQFPNYSSELNVNALLLGDSALYLCASSLLRVGKGETQYFGPGTRLLVL.

The CDR3 sequence is CASSPKRNEKLFF. For the CDR3, the DNA is TGTGCCAGCTCACCAAAACGGAATGAAAAACTGTTTTTT. This chain uses TRBV18 with TRBJ1-4, with no clear D. V shed 2 bases and J shed 5 bases, with 6 bases lying between them. This CDR3 contains 13 residues. Per the germline V gene, CDR1 is KGHSH and CDR2 is LQKENI. Drawing the rest from reference TRBV18 and TRBJ1-4, the complete variable domain is NAGVMQNPRHLVRRRGQEARLRCSPMKGHSHVYWYRQLPEEGLKFMVYLQKENIIDESGMPKERFSAEFPKEGPSILRIQQVVRGDSAAYFCASSPKRNEKLFFGSGTQLSVL.

The chain couples TRBV5-1 to TRBJ2-2; 10 bases are shared with TRBD2. The CDR3 is 15 residues long. The V and J ends lost 4 bases and 2 bases, in that order; junction bases with no gene match: 2. Germline V gene sequence: CDR1 SGHRS, CDR2 YFSETQ. The CDR3 reads CASSGLADNTGELFF. CDR3 coding DNA: TGCGCCAGCAGCGGACTAGCGGATAACACCGGGGAGCTGTTTTTT.

The chain uses TRBV2 and TRBJ2-7; 10 bases agree with TRBD2. V trimming: 2 bases; J trimming: 4 bases; junction bases outside the gene matches: 2. CDR1 is SNHLY and CDR2 is FYNNEI in the germline V gene. This CDR3 has 14 amino acids. The CDR3 region is CASSEPSGSYEQYF. In DNA, the CDR3 is TGTGCCAGCAGTGAACCTAGCGGGAGTTACGAGCAGTACTTC.

The table lists this clone with a count of one. As DNA, the CDR3 is TGCAGCGTTGAAGGGGGACTAGCGGGAACCCGGGCGCAGTATTTT. It codes for CSVEGGLAGTRAQYF. The chain links TRBV29-1 to TRBJ2-3; 13 bases match TRBD2. CDR1 and CDR2 (germline): SQVTM, ANQGSEA. J lost 10 bases, V lost 1 base, and 8 bases had no gene match. This CDR3 is built from 15 residues.

The chain combines TRBV9 with TRBJ2-6; 8 bases match TRBD1. The CDR3 runs 15 residues. The germline gives CDR1 SGDLS, CDR2 YYNGEE. V lost 9 bases and J lost 4; bases outside the gene matches: 9. CDR3 bases: TGTGCCACCAATTACCGGGACAGGGGGGCCAACGTCCTGACTTTC. It encodes CATNYRDRGANVLTF. Drawing the rest from reference TRBV9 and TRBJ2-6, the complete variable domain is DSGVTQTPKHLITATGQRVTLRCSPRSGDLSVYWYQQSLDQGLQFLIQYYNGEERAKGNILERFSAQQFPDLHSELNLSSLELGDSALYFCATNYRDRGANVLTFGAGSRLTVL.

This chain connects TRBV7-9 to TRBJ2-7, with D hard to call. Looked up from germline, CDR1 is SEHNR and CDR2 is FQNEAQ (reference sequence). The CDR3 runs 16 residues. Trimming left V 4 bases short and J 4 bases short, with 20 bases between. CDR3 amino acids: CASSSVQWQERYEQYF. DNA of the CDR3: TGTGCCAGCAGCTCTGTTCAGTGGCAGGAGAGATACGAGCAGTACTTC.